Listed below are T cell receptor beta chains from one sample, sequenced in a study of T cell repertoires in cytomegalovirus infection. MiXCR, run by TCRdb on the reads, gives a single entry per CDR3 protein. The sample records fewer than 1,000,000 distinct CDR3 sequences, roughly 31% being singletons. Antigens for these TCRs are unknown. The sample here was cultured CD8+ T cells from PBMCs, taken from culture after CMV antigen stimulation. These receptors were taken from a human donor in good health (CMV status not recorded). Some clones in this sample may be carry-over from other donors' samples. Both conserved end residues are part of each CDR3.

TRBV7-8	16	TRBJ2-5	CASSSYPTGHQETQYF
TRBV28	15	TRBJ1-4	CASSLYWRSNEKLFF
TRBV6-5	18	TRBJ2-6	CASSYSNLRYSGANVLTF
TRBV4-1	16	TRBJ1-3	CASSQDEVSSGNTIYF
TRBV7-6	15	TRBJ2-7	CASSPTKNVGYEQYF
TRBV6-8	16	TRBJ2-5	CASSSSWERSQETQYF
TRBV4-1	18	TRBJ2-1	CASSPWTSGGSSYNEQFF
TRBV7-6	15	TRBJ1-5	CASSQEGANNQPQHF
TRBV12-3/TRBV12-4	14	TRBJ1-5	CASAHFNSNQPQHF
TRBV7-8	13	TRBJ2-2	CAGNQAGAGELFF
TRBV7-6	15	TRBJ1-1	CASSLEAGGNTEAFF
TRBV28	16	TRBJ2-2	CASRSNRGPNTGELFF
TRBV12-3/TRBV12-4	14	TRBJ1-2	CASSLSPEVRGYTF
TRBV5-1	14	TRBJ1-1	CASSSGRGVTEAFF
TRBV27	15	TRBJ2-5	CASSNRDRTQETQYF
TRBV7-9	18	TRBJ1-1	CASSLEGGWGTGFTEAFF
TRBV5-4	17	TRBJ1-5	CASSFQKAGWKDQPQHF
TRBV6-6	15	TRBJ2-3	CASSTPGQAADTQYF
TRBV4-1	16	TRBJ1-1	CASSHADSRMNTEAFF
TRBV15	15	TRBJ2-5	CATSSTWIAQETQYF
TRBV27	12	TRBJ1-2	CASSFDGYGYTF
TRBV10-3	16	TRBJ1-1	CAISSEIPDLREGAFF
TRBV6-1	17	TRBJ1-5	CASSLGGPALPGQPQHF
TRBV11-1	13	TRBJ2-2	CASSRGRGGELFF
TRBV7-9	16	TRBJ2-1	CASSIRQGLSYNEQFF
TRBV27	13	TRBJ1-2	CASSYGREWGYTF
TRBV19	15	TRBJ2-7	CASSMGTSSSYEQYF
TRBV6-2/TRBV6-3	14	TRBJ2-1	CASRPPGLLNEQFF
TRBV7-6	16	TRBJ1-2	CASSLEAGVTDYGYTF
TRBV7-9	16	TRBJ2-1	CASSRSRQSHYNEQFF
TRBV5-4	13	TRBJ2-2	CASSPEGEAKLFF
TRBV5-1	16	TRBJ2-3	CASSLAWRAITDTQYF
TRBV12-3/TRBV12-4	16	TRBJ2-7	CASSSGGRGSFGEQYF
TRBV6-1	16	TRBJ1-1	CASSEKGQTPNTEAFF
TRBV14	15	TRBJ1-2	CASSRGQATVYGYTF
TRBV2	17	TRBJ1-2	CASSTHRQGNPNYGYTF
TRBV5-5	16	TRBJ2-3	CASSLSWGRSADTQYF
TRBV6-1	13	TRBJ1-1	CASSDLWDSEAFF
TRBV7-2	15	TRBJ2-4	CASSSSGGSGNIQYF
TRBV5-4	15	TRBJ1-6	CASSLAGTGQSPLHF
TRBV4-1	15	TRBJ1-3	CASSQEGRTGNTIYF
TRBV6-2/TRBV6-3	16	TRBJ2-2	CASCIPRRVVTGELFF
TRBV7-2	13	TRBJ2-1	CASSLGTLNEQFF
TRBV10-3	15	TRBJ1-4	CAISAMRGRDEKLFF
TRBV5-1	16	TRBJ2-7	CASSSTGTGTSYEQYF
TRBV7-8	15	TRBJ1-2	CASSLGGDIIYGYTF
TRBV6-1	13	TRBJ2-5	CASAELVQETQYF
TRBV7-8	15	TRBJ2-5	CASSQKQTGGETQYF
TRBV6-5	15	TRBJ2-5	CASSYSLLAGETQYF
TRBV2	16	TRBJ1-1	CASSLRDRYLNTEAFF